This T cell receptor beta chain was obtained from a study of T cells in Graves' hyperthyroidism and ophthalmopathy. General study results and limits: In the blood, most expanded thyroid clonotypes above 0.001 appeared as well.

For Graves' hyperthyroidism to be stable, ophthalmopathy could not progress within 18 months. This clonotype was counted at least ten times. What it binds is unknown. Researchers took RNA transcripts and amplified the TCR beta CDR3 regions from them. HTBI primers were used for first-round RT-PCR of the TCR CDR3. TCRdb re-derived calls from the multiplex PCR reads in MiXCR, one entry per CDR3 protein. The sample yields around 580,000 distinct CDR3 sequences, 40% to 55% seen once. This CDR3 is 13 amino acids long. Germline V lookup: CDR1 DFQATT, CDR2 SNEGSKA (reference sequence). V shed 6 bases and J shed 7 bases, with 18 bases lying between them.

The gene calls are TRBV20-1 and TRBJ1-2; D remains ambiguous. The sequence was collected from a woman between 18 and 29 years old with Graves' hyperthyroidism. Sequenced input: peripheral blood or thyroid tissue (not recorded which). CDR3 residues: CSASSGALLGYTF. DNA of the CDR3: TGCAGTGCCTCTTCGGGTGCTCTGCTTGGCTACACCTTC.